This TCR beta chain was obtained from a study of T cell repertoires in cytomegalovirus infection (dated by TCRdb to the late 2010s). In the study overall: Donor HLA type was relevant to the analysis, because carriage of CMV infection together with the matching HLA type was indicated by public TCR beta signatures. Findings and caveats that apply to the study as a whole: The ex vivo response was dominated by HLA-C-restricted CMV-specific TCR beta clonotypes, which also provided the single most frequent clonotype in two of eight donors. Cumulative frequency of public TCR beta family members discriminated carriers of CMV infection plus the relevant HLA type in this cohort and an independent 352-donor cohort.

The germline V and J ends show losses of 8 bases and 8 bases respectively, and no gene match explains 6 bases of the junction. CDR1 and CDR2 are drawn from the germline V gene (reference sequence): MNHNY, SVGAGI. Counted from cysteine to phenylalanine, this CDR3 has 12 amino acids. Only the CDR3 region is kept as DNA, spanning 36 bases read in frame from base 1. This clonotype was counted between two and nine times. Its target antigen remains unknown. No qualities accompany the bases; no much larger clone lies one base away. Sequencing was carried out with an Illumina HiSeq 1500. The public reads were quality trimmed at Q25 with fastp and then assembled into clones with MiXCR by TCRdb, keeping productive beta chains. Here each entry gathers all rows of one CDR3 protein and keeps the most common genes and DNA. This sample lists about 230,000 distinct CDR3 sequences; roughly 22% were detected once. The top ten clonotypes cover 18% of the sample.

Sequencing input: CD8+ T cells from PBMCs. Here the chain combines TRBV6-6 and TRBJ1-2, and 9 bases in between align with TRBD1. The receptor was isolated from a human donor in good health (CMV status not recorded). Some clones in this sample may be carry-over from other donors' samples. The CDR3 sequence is CASWDRVYGYTF. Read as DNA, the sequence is TGTGCCAGCTGGGACAGGGTATACGGCTACACCTTC.